This is a list of T cell receptor beta chains from one sample in a study of cytomegalovirus exposure and HLA in healthy donors. Sequencing used immunoSEQ multiplex PCR; TCRdb keeps in-frame clones, though not all of them. The sample has some 170,000 clones; around four fifths are singletons. The sequencing sample was made of PBMCs. Receptors were obtained from a man aged 18 to 29 in good health and CMV-seropositive. Both conserved end residues are part of each CDR3. The D gene is left open where the match is weak. Some rows have no size entry. The others give once, few or many, or a class for an expanded clone.

CDR3: CAWIRTGVNYGYTF; DNA: TGTGCCTGGATCCGGACAGGGGTTAACTATGGCTACACCTTC; size: -; J: TRBJ1-2; V: TRBV30; length: 14; D: TRBD1
CDR3: CASIHFNEQFF; DNA: TGTGCCAGCATCCATTTCAATGAGCAGTTCTTC; size: -; J: TRBJ2-1; V: TRBV6-1; length: 11; D: -
CDR3: CASSLWGENTEAFF; DNA: TGTGCCAGCAGCCTTTGGGGGGAGAACACTGAAGCTTTCTTT; size: -; J: TRBJ1-1; V: TRBV6-1; length: 14; D: -
CDR3: CSVGMTGDEQYF; DNA: TGCAGCGTCGGTATGACAGGGGACGAGCAGTACTTC; size: -; J: TRBJ2-7; V: TRBV29-1; length: 12; D: TRBD1
CDR3: CASTHRLGQSPGTYGYTF; DNA: TGTGCCAGCACCCATAGGTTGGGACAGTCCCCAGGGACCTATGGCTACACCTTC; size: -; J: TRBJ1-2; V: TRBV27; length: 18; D: TRBD1
CDR3: CASSFIGGGKTQYF; DNA: TGTGCCAGCAGCTTTATTGGAGGAGGAAAGACCCAGTACTTC; size: -; J: TRBJ2-5; V: TRBV7-8; length: 14; D: -
CDR3: CASSYPGTSANNEQFF; DNA: TGTGCCAGCAGTTACCCCGGGACTAGCGCCAACAATGAGCAGTTCTTC; size: -; J: TRBJ2-1; V: TRBV6-6; length: 16; D: TRBD2
CDR3: CASSLPTGVTEAFF; DNA: TGTGCCAGCAGCTTACCAACAGGGGTGACTGAAGCTTTCTTT; size: -; J: TRBJ1-1; V: TRBV7-9; length: 14; D: TRBD1
CDR3: CASSSTTGGNEKLFF; DNA: TGTGCCAGCAGTTCAACGACAGGGGGAAATGAAAAACTGTTTTTT; size: -; J: TRBJ1-4; V: TRBV6-1; length: 15; D: TRBD1
CDR3: CASSQPRAHNEQFF; DNA: TGCGCCAGCAGCCAACCCAGGGCCCACAATGAGCAGTTCTTC; size: -; J: TRBJ2-1; V: TRBV4-1; length: 14; D: -
CDR3: CASSGLYSNQPQHF; DNA: TGTGCCAGCAGTGGACTTTATAGCAATCAGCCCCAGCATTTT; size: -; J: TRBJ1-5; V: TRBV2; length: 14; D: -
CDR3: CASSPGGPPAEQYF; DNA: TGTGCCAGCAGCCCTGGCGGCCCCCCTGCCGAGCAGTACTTC; size: -; J: TRBJ2-7; V: TRBV27; length: 14; D: -
CDR3: CASSLEGGRNTEAFF; DNA: TGCGCCAGCAGCTTGGAAGGAGGGAGAAACACTGAAGCTTTCTTT; size: few; J: TRBJ1-1; V: TRBV5-1; length: 15; D: -
CDR3: CASSEVRAVSSYEQYF; DNA: TGTGCCAGCAGTGAAGTTCGCGCGGTATCTTCCTACGAGCAGTACTTC; size: -; J: TRBJ2-7; V: TRBV6-1; length: 16; D: -
CDR3: CASSAEMSSYEQYF; DNA: TGTGCCAGCAGTGCGGAGATGTCCTCCTACGAGCAGTACTTC; size: -; J: TRBJ2-7; V: TRBV27; length: 14; D: -
CDR3: CAISSPSGGGDTQYF; DNA: TGTGCCATCAGTTCTCCGAGTGGGGGGGGAGATACGCAGTATTTT; size: -; J: TRBJ2-3; V: TRBV10-3; length: 15; D: TRBD2
CDR3: CASSPTLRESGELFF; DNA: TGTGCCAGCAGCCCAACGCTGCGGGAATCCGGGGAGCTGTTTTTT; size: -; J: TRBJ2-2; V: TRBV4-2; length: 15; D: -
CDR3: CASSDTYEQYF; DNA: TGTGCCAGCAGTGATACCTACGAGCAGTACTTC; size: once; J: TRBJ2-7; V: TRBV6-1; length: 11; D: -
CDR3: CASRLTGVSTEAFF; DNA: TGTGCCAGCAGGCTAACAGGGGTGAGCACTGAAGCTTTCTTT; size: -; J: TRBJ1-1; V: TRBV28; length: 14; D: TRBD1
CDR3: CASSHPRQGAGGLEQYF; DNA: TGCGCCAGCAGCCATCCCCGCCAGGGGGCTGGGGGCCTCGAGCAGTACTTC; size: -; J: TRBJ2-7; V: TRBV4-1; length: 17; D: TRBD1
CDR3: CASSTQTYEQYF; DNA: TGTGCCAGCAGCACCCAGACTTACGAGCAGTACTTC; size: -; J: TRBJ2-7; V: TRBV11-3; length: 12; D: -
CDR3: CASSARVAYEQYF; DNA: TGTGCCAGTAGTGCTCGGGTTGCCTACGAGCAGTACTTC; size: -; J: TRBJ2-7; V: TRBV19; length: 13; D: -
CDR3: CASSLIGQSTDTQYF; DNA: TGTGCCAGCAGCCTGATTGGACAGTCCACAGATACGCAGTATTTT; size: -; J: TRBJ2-3; V: TRBV27; length: 15; D: -
CDR3: CASSSGSYYEQFF; DNA: TGCGCCAGCAGTAGCGGGTCTTATTATGAGCAGTTCTTC; size: few; J: TRBJ2-1; V: TRBV4-3; length: 13; D: TRBD2
CDR3: CASSSRGLETQYF; DNA: TGTGCCAGCAGTTCCCGGGGGTTAGAGACCCAGTACTTC; size: -; J: TRBJ2-5; V: TRBV27; length: 13; D: -
CDR3: CASSDLQGMNTEAFF; DNA: TGCGCCAGCAGCGACCTACAGGGAATGAACACTGAAGCTTTCTTT; size: -; J: TRBJ1-1; V: TRBV5-1; length: 15; D: -
CDR3: CASSLAGQGYEQYF; DNA: TGTGCCAGCAGTTTAGCGGGACAGGGATACGAGCAGTACTTC; size: once; J: TRBJ2-7; V: TRBV27; length: 14; D: TRBD1
CDR3: CASSLGRLIRPYGYTF; DNA: TGTGCCAGCAGCTTAGGGAGACTGATCCGCCCCTATGGCTACACCTTC; size: -; J: TRBJ1-2; V: TRBV11-2; length: 16; D: -
CDR3: CASSIRQGAREQFF; DNA: TGTGCCAGCTCCATCCGACAGGGGGCACGGGAGCAGTTCTTC; size: -; J: TRBJ2-1; V: TRBV11-2; length: 14; D: TRBD1
CDR3: CASTTLTSGTYNEQFF; DNA: TGTGCCAGCACTACTCTAACTAGTGGTACCTACAATGAGCAGTTCTTC; size: -; J: TRBJ2-1; V: TRBV27; length: 16; D: -
CDR3: CASSQDFWQNYGYTF; DNA: TGTGCCAGCAGCCAAGATTTCTGGCAGAACTATGGCTACACCTTC; size: -; J: TRBJ1-2; V: TRBV14; length: 15; D: -
CDR3: CASSRPGTEHYGYTF; DNA: TGTGCCAGCAGCCGTCCCGGGACAGAGCACTATGGCTACACCTTC; size: -; J: TRBJ1-2; V: TRBV14; length: 15; D: TRBD1
CDR3: CASSETFAGGQGNEQFF; DNA: TGTGCCAGCAGTGAGACTTTCGCGGGAGGCCAGGGCAATGAGCAGTTCTTC; size: -; J: TRBJ2-1; V: TRBV6-4; length: 17; D: TRBD2